This is a list of T cell receptor beta chains from one sample in a study of cytomegalovirus exposure and HLA in healthy donors. Sequencing used immunoSEQ multiplex PCR; TCRdb keeps in-frame clones, though not all of them. This table has about 130,000 clones, 74% appearing once. The specimen was PBMCs. The source of these receptors is a man between 18 and 35 years old in good health and CMV-seropositive. Both conserved end residues are trimmed from each CDR3. Size is stated for part of the rows, as once, few or many counts, or as a class when the clone is expanded.

v_call	j_call	clone_size	cdr3_aa
TRBV11-3	TRBJ2-2	NA	ASSLQGAGGELF
TRBV2	TRBJ2-4	NA	ASREGQGGKNIQY
TRBV6-5	TRBJ2-2	NA	ASRRGQLAGELF
TRBV6-5	TRBJ1-1	NA	ATGTVNTEAF
TRBV18	TRBJ2-1	NA	ASSPFGGSSYNEQF
TRBV5-1	TRBJ2-2	NA	ASRSGTVVRAGELF
TRBV4-3	TRBJ2-7	NA	ASSQEKGLAWGEQY
TRBV6-1	TRBJ1-6	once	AAQNRVYNSPLH
TRBV28	TRBJ1-5	NA	ASRPTGTYNQPQH
TRBV18	TRBJ1-1	NA	ASSPQGNTEAF
TRBV5-1	TRBJ2-2	NA	ASSPIWGGGPTGELF
TRBV19	TRBJ2-3	few	ASSARRGGAQDTQY
TRBV6-6	TRBJ2-7	once	ASSPPLASGSYEQY
TRBV6-5	TRBJ1-2	NA	ASSRGAVNYGYT
TRBV9	TRBJ2-3	NA	ASSTQQRGSTDTQY
TRBV18	TRBJ2-7	NA	ASSPGSSYEQY
TRBV7-6	TRBJ2-7	NA	ASSSGVSYEQY
TRBV20-1	TRBJ2-5	NA	SPLLSETQY
TRBV15	TRBJ1-2	NA	ATSKTGLEMNYGYT
TRBV5-1	TRBJ1-1	NA	ASRDREKGNTEAF
TRBV4-2	TRBJ2-7	NA	ASSQDILAAYEQY
TRBV10-3	TRBJ1-4	few	AISETAGPNEKLF
TRBV18	TRBJ1-1	NA	ASSLQRNTEAF
TRBV19	TRBJ2-1	NA	ASSSDVWALGEQF
TRBV11-2	TRBJ1-4	NA	ASSRDRISTNEKLF
TRBV6-4	TRBJ2-3	NA	ASSPTSGSTDTQY
TRBV19	TRBJ1-5	NA	ASSIATRVIQPQH
TRBV30	TRBJ1-6	NA	AWNKDRGISTPLH
TRBV5-6	NA	NA	ASSPRDSSYEQY
TRBV6-6	TRBJ1-6	NA	ASSYSDGTDSPLH
TRBV29-1	TRBJ2-7	NA	SVEGQGEYEQY
TRBV10-3	TRBJ1-1	few	AISESDRKEAF
TRBV28	TRBJ1-2	NA	ASSMTERAYGYT
TRBV30	TRBJ2-1	once	AWSRLALGNEQF
TRBV6-1	TRBJ2-4	few	ASSTGTTLENIQY
TRBV19	TRBJ1-1	NA	ASSLIQGASNTEAF
TRBV5-1	TRBJ2-1	NA	ASSLVAGGHNEQF
TRBV27	TRBJ2-6	few	ASSFLPGANVLT
TRBV10-1	TRBJ2-4	NA	ASSDGILGIQY
TRBV19	TRBJ2-7	NA	ASSKTSETFLYEQY
TRBV7-2	TRBJ1-1	NA	ASQEELNAEAF
TRBV4-2	TRBJ2-7	NA	ASSPLRGGDNYEQY
TRBV18	TRBJ1-3	NA	ASSPAGSGNTIY
TRBV18	TRBJ2-1	few	ASSLSRDSYNEQF
TRBV29-1	TRBJ2-5	few	SVGLAGTGSY